A single sample gave rise to the 6 T cell receptor beta chains below, sequenced in a study of human T cells and chemical hapten exposure. This sample's time point: pre-sensitization, week 0. Documented treatment: therapeutic diphenylcyclopropenone sensitization with weekly scalp DPC. MiXCR was run by TCRdb on the RACE reads, yielding one entry per CDR3 protein. The sample contains roughly 110,000 distinct CDR3 sequences, around 10% of which appear only once. Sequencing used whole blood, obtained in connection with sensitization to the hapten diphenylcyclopropenone (DPC). All receptors come from a woman between 50 and 59 years old with alopecia areata. Some clones in this sample may be carry-over from other donors' samples.

The rearrangement joins TRBV18 to TRBJ1-1, with D possibly TRBD1 on 6 matching bases. The CDR3 length is 12 residues. Trimming took off 5 bases at V and 4 bases at J, with 8 bases between the two ends. Germline V gene sequence: CDR1 KGHSH, CDR2 LQKENI. CDR3 nucleotide sequence: TGTGCCAGCTCAGGACAGTTCACTGAAGCTTTCTTT. This sequence encodes CASSGQFTEAFF.

This clonotype has only a few counts. The chain has TRBV12-3 or TRBV12-4 and TRBJ1-5, with TRBD1 as a possible D gene (6 bases). CDR3 size: 14 residues. V was clipped by 6 bases and J by 6 bases, with 15 bases between them. In nucleotides, the CDR3 is TGTGCCAGCAGCCGCGGACAGCTCAGTCAGCCCCAGCATTTT. Translating it yields CASSRGQLSQPQHF.

This clonotype was observed at least ten times. This chain joins TRBV29-1 and TRBJ2-2; possibly TRBD1 for D (5 bases). V gave up 6 bases and J gave up 2 bases, with 13 bases separating them. The CDR3 contains 14 residues. CDR1 and CDR2 (germline): SQVTM, ANQGSEA. The CDR3 DNA follows: TGCAGCGTGGGGCATGTGAGAAACACCGGGGAGCTGTTTTTT. Translating it yields CSVGHVRNTGELFF.

This clonotype was counted only a few times. DNA for the CDR3: TGTGCCAGCAGTATGGAGAATTCACCCCTCCACTTT. Translation: CASSMENSPLHF. The chain joins TRBV28 to TRBJ1-6; unclear D gene. CDR3 size: 12 residues. CDR1 MDHEN and CDR2 SYDVKM come from the germline V gene. V was clipped by 5 bases and J by 7 bases, with 6 bases between them. The full variable domain, its missing parts supplied by reference TRBV28 and TRBJ1-6, is DVKVTQSSRYLVKRTGEKVFLECVQDMDHENMFWYRQDPGLGLRLIYFSYDVKMKEKGDIPEGYSVSREKKERFSLILESASTNQTSMYLCASSMENSPLHFGNGTRLTVT.

V usage is TRBV10-3 and J usage is TRBJ1-4; D is possibly TRBD1 (5 bases). CDR1 ENHRY and CDR2 SYGVKD come from the germline V gene. CDR3 length: 13 residues. The V end lost 10 bases, the J end lost 10 bases, and 19 bases lay between the germline ends. CDR3 amino acids: CATSNPTERKLFF. The CDR3 DNA follows: TGTGCCACCTCCAACCCGACAGAACGAAAACTGTTTTTT.

The J gene is TRBJ1-2, the V gene TRBV11-2; 7 bases align to TRBD1. The CDR3 sequence is 17 residues long. Germline values: CDR1 SGHAT, CDR2 FQNNGV. The V and J ends lost 5 bases and 0 bases, in that order; junction bases with no gene match: 12. In DNA form, the CDR3 reads TGTGCCAGCAGCGTATCGGGAGGGGGCCGAGCTAACTATGGCTACACCTTC. Translation gives CASSVSGGGRANYGYTF.